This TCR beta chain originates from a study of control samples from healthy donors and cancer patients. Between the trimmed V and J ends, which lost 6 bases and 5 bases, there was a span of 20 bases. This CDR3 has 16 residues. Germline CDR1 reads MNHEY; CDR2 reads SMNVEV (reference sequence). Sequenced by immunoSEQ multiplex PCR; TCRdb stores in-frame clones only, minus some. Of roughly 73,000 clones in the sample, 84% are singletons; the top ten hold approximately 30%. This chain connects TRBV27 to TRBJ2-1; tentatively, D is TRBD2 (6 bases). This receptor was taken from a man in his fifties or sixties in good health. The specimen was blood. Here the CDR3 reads CASSPRLGGPDNEQFF. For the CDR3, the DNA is TGTGCCAGCAGCCCTCGTTTGGGGGGACCCGACAATGAGCAGTTCTTC.